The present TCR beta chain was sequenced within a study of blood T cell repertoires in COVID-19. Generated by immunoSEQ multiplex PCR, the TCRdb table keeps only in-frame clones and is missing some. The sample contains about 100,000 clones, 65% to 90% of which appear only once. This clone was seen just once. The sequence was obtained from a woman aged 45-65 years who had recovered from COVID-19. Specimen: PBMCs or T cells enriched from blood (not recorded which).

DNA for the CDR3: TGTGCCAGCAGGTTACAGGGGGCAGGGGAGACCCAGTACTTC. As protein: CASRLQGAGETQYF. This chain uses TRBV7-9 with TRBJ2-5, with TRBD1 matching over 9 bases. Germline loops: CDR1 SEHNR, CDR2 FQNEAQ (reference sequence). This CDR3 is 14 amino acids long. Unmatched junction bases numbered 7, after V lost 6 bases and J lost 5 bases.